The sample holds a few counts of the clone carrying this T cell receptor beta chain. The target antigen is unknown. These data belong to a study of T cell repertoires in cytomegalovirus infection. TCRdb re-called the reads with MiXCR, one entry per CDR3 protein. The table lists about 830,000 distinct CDR3 sequences, 30% to 35% of them singletons. Trimming cost V 7 bases and J 8 bases, with 16 bases left between them. The CDR3 is made up of 13 amino acids. The germline gives CDR1 KGHDR, CDR2 SFDVKD. Regarding the study as a whole: It was HLA-C-restricted CMV-specific TCR beta clonotypes that dominated the response ex vivo.

This rearrangement joins TRBV24-1 to TRBJ1-2, with D possibly matching TRBD1 (5 bases). The receptor was derived from a human donor in good health (CMV status not recorded). Some clones in this sample may be carry-over from other donors' samples. The material was cultured CD8+ T cells from PBMCs, obtained from culture after CMV antigen stimulation. Here the CDR3 DNA reads TGTGCCACCAGCCAATCCCCAGGGAACGGCTACACCTTC. It codes for CATSQSPGNGYTF.